One sample yielded the 26 T cell receptor beta chains listed below, sequenced in a study of CD8+ T cells in alopecia areata. Treatment noted: oral pan-JAK inhibitor, 5-10 mg twice daily. Sequencing templates came from extracted RNA that was reverse transcribed into cDNA. The protocol was immunoSEQ multiplex PCR, while the TCRdb copy is restricted to in-frame clones and leaves out a portion. Of roughly 99,000 clones detected, roughly 84% appear once; the ten largest clones hold about 24%. The material sequenced was CD8+ T cells sorted from blood, taken at week 24, from a patient treated with tofacitinib. These TCRs come from a human donor with alopecia areata.

Worth noting for this clone: The same CDR3 also results from other DNA sequences found in this sample. The chain joins TRBV27 to TRBJ2-1; D may correspond to TRBD1 or TRBD2 (5 bases each). The CDR3 is 12 residues long. Germline V CDR1 and CDR2: MNHEY, SMNVEV (reference sequence). V dropped 3 bases and J dropped 6 bases, with 6 bases sitting between them. For the CDR3, the DNA is TGTGCCAGCAGTTTTGGGGGCAATGAGCAGTTCTTC. Protein: CASSFGGNEQFF.

The chain recombines TRBV7-3 with TRBJ1-1; no clear D gene. The ends were cut back, 5 bases at V and 2 bases at J, with 9 bases in the middle. This CDR3 has 13 residues. The germline gives CDR1 SGHTA, CDR2 FQGTGA. The CDR3 DNA reads TGTGCCAGCAGCGCCCTTTTAAACACTGAAGCTTTCTTT. Protein product: CASSALLNTEAFF.

This clone occurred a few times. The CDR3, as DNA: TGTGCCAGCAGCTTGGGGGACAGGGTCGACGAGCAGTACTTC. Amino acid sequence: CASSLGDRVDEQYF. The chain recombines TRBV5-6 with TRBJ2-7; 9 bases agree with TRBD1. Germline V gives CDR1 SGHDT, CDR2 YYEEEE. J lost 5 bases, V lost 0 bases, and 3 bases had no gene match. CDR3 length equals 14 residues.

The rearrangement joins TRBV29-1 to TRBJ1-1; D remains ambiguous. This CDR3 is built from 15 residues. Germline V gene lookup returns CDR1 SQVTM and CDR2 ANQGSEA. V was shortened by 3 bases and J by 6 bases, with 20 bases between the two germline ends. CDR3 DNA: TGCAGCGTTGACTCTACACCACACCCCTCTTCTGAAGCTTTCTTT. This encodes CSVDSTPHPSSEAFF.

J is TRBJ2-5 and V is TRBV7-2; 10 bases fit TRBD2. V trimming: 4 bases; J trimming: 0 bases; junction bases outside the gene matches: 11. In germline, CDR1 is SGHTA, CDR2 FQGNSA. The CDR3 has 18 residues. The CDR3: CASSSPPTSGEYQETQYF. In DNA, the CDR3 is TGTGCCAGCAGCTCACCGCCCACTAGCGGGGAGTACCAAGAGACCCAGTACTTC.

The chain employs TRBV7-2 and TRBJ2-1; TRBD2 matches 11 bases. The CDR3 contains 14 residues. V dropped 3 bases and J dropped 7; count of bases not matched to a gene: 2. Germline CDR1 SGHTA, CDR2 FQGNSA. The CDR3: CASSFLAGGNEQFF. DNA for the CDR3: TGTGCCAGCAGCTTCCTAGCGGGGGGTAATGAGCAGTTCTTC. Looking up the rest from reference TRBV7-2 and TRBJ2-1 gives the full variable domain: GAGVSQSPSNKVTEKGKDVELRCDPISGHTALYWYRQSLGQGLEFLIYFQGNSAPDKSGLPSDRFSAERTGGSVSTLTIQRTQQEDSAVYLCASSFLAGGNEQFFGPGTRLTVL.

This clone was recorded once. This rearrangement joins TRBV11-2 to TRBJ2-7; 10 nucleotides align to TRBD2. CDR1 is SGHAT, CDR2 FQNNGV, per germline. This CDR3 has 13 residues. With V trimmed by 5 bases and J by 3 bases, 1 base remained unmatched. The CDR3 region has the DNA TGTGCCAGCAGCCGGACTAGCGGCTACGAGCAGTACTTC. Its protein product is CASSRTSGYEQYF.

The chain uses TRBV4-1 and TRBJ2-5, with D perhaps matching TRBD1 (6 bases). The J call is uncertain, as TRBJ2-7 better fits the DNA end. The germline V gene encodes CDR1 MGHRA and CDR2 YSYEKL. CDR3 length: 16 amino acids. The CDR3 loop reads CASSQEDSMSSYEQYF. In DNA form, the CDR3 reads TGCGCCAGCAGCCAAGAGGACAGTATGAGCTCCTACGAGCAGTACTTC.

The CDR3 loop is CASSWGTRGDEQFF. CDR3 nucleotide sequence: TGTGCCAGCAGTTGGGGGACTAGAGGGGATGAGCAGTTCTTC. V and J are TRBV6-5 and TRBJ2-1; 8 bases fit TRBD2. CDR1 is MNHEY and CDR2 is SVGAGI in the germline V gene. J was trimmed by 8 bases and V by 4 bases; bases with no gene match: 7. The CDR3 contains 14 residues.

V is TRBV10-3 and J is TRBJ1-2, with D unresolved. This CDR3 has 14 residues. V was clipped by 0 bases and J by 4 bases, with 9 bases between them. From germline, CDR1 is ENHRY and CDR2 SYGVKD. The DNA for the CDR3 is TGTGCCATCAGTGAGTCGAAGGTCCTCTATGGCTACACCTTC. This translates into CAISESKVLYGYTF.

This rearrangement joins TRBV7-8 to TRBJ2-3; TRBD2 might be the D (6 bases). Trimming removed 3 bases from V and 2 bases from J, with 9 bases in between. The germline V gene encodes CDR1 SGHVS and CDR2 FQNEAQ. The CDR3 consists of 14 residues. Here the CDR3 DNA reads TGTGCCAGCAGCTTGGCGGGATTCACAGATACGCAGTATTTT. Its protein product is CASSLAGFTDTQYF. The full variable domain, with the rest looked up from reference TRBV7-8 and TRBJ2-3, is GAGVSQSPRYKVAKRGQDVALRCDPISGHVSLFWYQQALGQGPEFLTYFQNEAQLDKSGLPSDRFFAERPEGSVSTLKIQRTQQEDSAVYLCASSLAGFTDTQYFGPGTRLTVL.

This clone was observed a few times. The gene calls are TRBV6-4 and TRBJ2-2, with 7 bases that match TRBD1. The V and J ends lost 6 bases and 6 bases, in that order; junction bases with no gene match: 7. The CDR3 consists of 14 residues. Germline V gene lookup returns CDR1 MRHNA and CDR2 SNTAGT. CDR3 protein: CASSTSRGSGELFF. CDR3 coding DNA: TGTGCCAGCAGCACCTCCAGGGGGTCCGGGGAGCTGTTTTTT.

This clone showed up just once. The chain carries TRBV15 and TRBJ1-1, with 8 nucleotides matching TRBD1. Trimming at V came to 2 bases and at J to 1 base, leaving 12 bases not matched to a gene. This CDR3 contains 18 residues. Germline V CDR1 and CDR2: LNHNV, YYDKDF (reference sequence). CDR3 sequence reads: CATSRPGQGGFWNTEAFF. CDR3 DNA sequence: TGTGCCACCAGCAGACCAGGACAGGGAGGATTTTGGAACACTGAAGCTTTCTTT.

The chain uses TRBV19 and TRBJ1-1; TRBD1 is a possible D gene (6 bases). V lost 9 bases, J lost 8 bases, and 13 bases lay in between. The CDR3 sequence is 11 residues long. Germline V gene lookup returns CDR1 LNHDA and CDR2 SQIVND (reference sequence). The CDR3 protein is CASRRGAEAFF. The CDR3 DNA sequence: TGTGCCAGCCGGAGGGGGGCAGAAGCTTTCTTT.

This clone came up once. The chain employs TRBV4-3 and TRBJ2-5; D ambiguous. The CDR3 sequence is 13 residues long. The V end lost 0 bases, the J end lost 5 bases, and 7 bases lay between the germline ends. CDR1 LGHNA and CDR2 YSLEER come from the germline V gene. CDR3 in DNA: TGCGCCAGCAGCCAAGATAGTTCTGAGACCCAGTACTTC. Its translation is CASSQDSSETQYF.

The chain links TRBV2 to TRBJ1-1, with 7 bases lining up with TRBD1. This CDR3 region has 13 residues. V lost 4 bases to trimming and J lost 6 bases; unmatched junction nucleotides: 5. Germline loops: CDR1 SNHLY, CDR2 FYNNEI. CDR3 loop: CASSGKGAAEAFF. The CDR3 bases are TGTGCCAGCAGTGGAAAGGGGGCCGCTGAAGCTTTCTTT.

Notes on this clone: Other DNA sequences in the same sample also yield this CDR3. The V gene is TRBV7-9, the J gene TRBJ1-1; D gene uncertain. The V end lost 5 bases, the J end lost 2 bases, and 6 bases lay between the germline ends. The CDR3 spans 12 residues. The V gene's germline CDR1 is SEHNR and CDR2 FQNEAQ (reference sequence). The CDR3 loop reads CASSGGNTEAFF. The CDR3 DNA reads TGTGCCAGCAGCGGAGGTAACACTGAAGCTTTCTTT.

The chain joins TRBV6-5 to TRBJ2-7, with TRBD1 matching 8 bases. The CDR3 is 12 residues long. Germline trimming cut 5 bases from V and 6 bases from J; bases unmatched to any gene: 3. Germline V gene lookup returns CDR1 MNHEY and CDR2 SVGAGI. The CDR3 nucleotides read TGTGCCAGCAGTGACAGGGGTGGCGAGCAGTACTTC. Its protein product is CASSDRGGEQYF.

The rearrangement uses TRBV5-1 and TRBJ2-7; 11 bases line up with TRBD1. J was trimmed by 3 bases and V by 4 bases; bases with no gene match: 3. The CDR3 is 14 amino acids. Per the germline V gene, CDR1 is SGHRS and CDR2 is YFSETQ. The CDR3 spells CASSDGTGGYEQYF. The CDR3 nucleotides are TGCGCCAGCAGCGACGGGACAGGGGGCTACGAGCAGTACTTC.

This clone has only a few counts. The chain carries TRBV5-4 and TRBJ2-3; D might be TRBD1 or TRBD2, each matching 7 bases. Germline V lookup: CDR1 SGHNT, CDR2 YYREEE (reference sequence). V was shortened by 1 base and J by 2 bases, with 11 bases between the two germline ends. The CDR3 spans 15 residues. In nucleotides, the CDR3 is TGTGCCAGCAGCTTGCAGGGGGGGAACACAGATACGCAGTATTTT. Its translation is CASSLQGGNTDTQYF. Complete variable domain (other parts from reference TRBV5-4 and TRBJ2-3): ETGVTQSPTHLIKTRGQQVTLRCSSQSGHNTVSWYQQALGQGPQFIFQYYREEENGRGNFPPRFSGLQFPNYSSELNVNALELDDSALYLCASSLQGGNTDTQYFGPGTRLTVL.

This chain connects TRBV4-3 to TRBJ2-7; D unclear. Trimming stripped 0 bases from V and 3 bases from J, with 12 bases between. This CDR3 spans 15 amino acids. Looked up from germline, CDR1 is LGHNA and CDR2 is YSLEER. CDR3 residues: CASSQEIGGSYEQYF. The CDR3 coding sequence is TGCGCCAGCAGCCAAGAGATCGGCGGAAGCTACGAGCAGTACTTC.

The chain links TRBV19 to TRBJ2-2; D is perhaps TRBD2 (5 bases). Between the trimmed V and J ends, which lost 9 bases and 6 bases, there was a span of 11 bases. This CDR3 region has 12 residues. Germline CDR1 LNHDA, CDR2 SQIVND (reference sequence). As DNA, the CDR3 is TGTGCCAGCAAGAGCGGACCCGGGGAGCTGTTTTTT. It encodes CASKSGPGELFF.

The rearrangement joins TRBV7-8 to TRBJ2-3; D is undetermined. The CDR3 sequence is 13 residues long. V was trimmed by 5 bases and J by 0 bases, leaving 6 bases between them. Germline CDR1 reads SGHVS; CDR2 reads FQNEAQ. The CDR3 region is CASSHESTDTQYF. The CDR3, as DNA: TGTGCCAGCAGCCATGAAAGCACAGATACGCAGTATTTT. The full variable domain, completed using reference TRBV7-8 and TRBJ2-3, is GAGVSQSPRYKVAKRGQDVALRCDPISGHVSLFWYQQALGQGPEFLTYFQNEAQLDKSGLPSDRFFAERPEGSVSTLKIQRTQQEDSAVYLCASSHESTDTQYFGPGTRLTVL.

The V and J genes are TRBV27 and TRBJ2-7, with TRBD1 as a possible D gene (5 bases). Germline CDR1 reads MNHEY; CDR2 reads SMNVEV (reference sequence). This CDR3 comprises 13 residues. Trimming left V 6 bases short and J 1 base short, with 10 bases between. Here the CDR3 reads CASRQTASYEQYF. The CDR3 region has the DNA TGTGCCAGCAGGCAGACAGCGTCCTACGAGCAGTACTTC.

This clone was recorded a few times. The chain links TRBV10-3 to TRBJ2-7; maybe TRBD1 (5 bases). Germline CDR1 ENHRY, CDR2 SYGVKD. V gave up 3 bases and J gave up 2 bases, with 14 bases separating them. The CDR3 is made up of 15 amino acids. CDR3 in amino acids: CAISDAQGYTYEQYF. The CDR3 DNA sequence: TGTGCCATCAGTGACGCCCAGGGTTACACCTACGAGCAGTACTTC.

The gene calls are TRBV7-2 and TRBJ2-7; no clear D gene. The CDR3 is 14 amino acids. The germline V and J ends were trimmed by 0 bases and 0 bases, with 6 bases remaining between them. In germline, CDR1 is SGHTA, CDR2 FQGNSA. DNA of the CDR3: TGTGCCAGCAGCTTAGCGCCGAGCTCCTACGAGCAGTACTTC. Its translation is CASSLAPSSYEQYF.